The rows below give T cell receptor beta chains drawn from one sample of a study of blood T cells in healthy people across ages. Using its own MiXCR run on the 5' RACE reads, TCRdb lists one record per CDR3 protein. The sample records around 1,700,000 distinct CDR3 sequences, roughly 28% being singletons. The sequenced material came from blood. These TCRs come from a woman aged 25 to 39 in good health. CDR3s include the opening cysteine and the closing phenylalanine or tryptophan. Fields, in order: J gene, V gene, CDR3 length, clone size, D gene, CDR3 DNA, CDR3 protein. A D gene is named only where the DNA matches it firmly. Clone size, where shown, is once, few, many, or a class for clones that have expanded.

TRBJ1-1,TRBV9,15,NA,NA,TGTGCCAGCAGCCTAACTACAGGGTCGCGAACTGAAGCTTTCTTT,CASSLTTGSRTEAFF
TRBJ2-2,TRBV5-1,16,few,TRBD1,TGCGCCAGCAGCCCCAGCGGGACAGGGAATACCGGGGAGCTGTTTTTT,CASSPSGTGNTGELFF
TRBJ1-1,TRBV5-5,15,NA,NA,TGTGCCAGCAGCTTAACGATGGCTCCCAACACTGAAGCTTTCTTT,CASSLTMAPNTEAFF
TRBJ2-5,TRBV7-2,15,many,NA,TGTGCCAGCAGCCTAAGTGGACAAGCCCAAGAGACCCAGTACTTC,CASSLSGQAQETQYF
TRBJ2-1,TRBV20-1,17,few,TRBD2,TGCAGTGCTAGCATGGGACTAGCCTGGGGTTCCTACAATGAGCAGTTCTTC,CSASMGLAWGSYNEQFF
TRBJ1-5,TRBV27,16,NA,NA,TGTGCCAGCAGTTCCTCCGCCGGGCAGATCAATCAGCCCCAGCATTTT,CASSSSAGQINQPQHF
TRBJ2-1,TRBV7-9,14,few,TRBD2,TGTGCCAGCAGCTTGTGGGAGGGCCCCTCTGAGCAGTTCTTC,CASSLWEGPSEQFF
TRBJ1-5,TRBV10-2,13,NA,NA,TGCGCCAGCAGTGTCGGTATCAATCAGCCCCAGCATTTT,CASSVGINQPQHF
TRBJ2-3,TRBV7-3,13,many,NA,TGTGCCAGCAGCTTTTCAGTTGTAGATACGCAGTATTTT,CASSFSVVDTQYF
TRBJ2-7,TRBV7-2,12,NA,NA,TGTGCCAGCAGCTATCTAAGGGACGAGCAGTACTTC,CASSYLRDEQYF
TRBJ2-3,TRBV7-9,17,many,TRBD1,TGTGCCAGCAGCTTAGCCCTCGGGACAGGGAGCACAGATACGCAGTATTTT,CASSLALGTGSTDTQYF
TRBJ1-6,TRBV12-3/TRBV12-4,15,NA,TRBD1,TGTGCCAGCACTCCCTCGGGACAGGGGAATTCACCCCTCCACTTT,CASTPSGQGNSPLHF
TRBJ1-1,TRBV7-9,14,few,NA,TGTGCCAGCAGCTTACAGGGGATGGACACTGAAGCTTTCTTT,CASSLQGMDTEAFF
TRBJ1-6,TRBV12-3/TRBV12-4,16,NA,TRBD1,TGTGCCAGCAGTTTGGATTCAGGGGGGAGTAATTCACCCCTCCACTTT,CASSLDSGGSNSPLHF
TRBJ2-4,TRBV12-3/TRBV12-4,15,many,NA,TGTGCCAGCAGTTCCCGGGACCTAGCCAAAAACATTCAGTACTTC,CASSSRDLAKNIQYF
TRBJ2-3,TRBV12-3/TRBV12-4,12,many,NA,TGTGCCAGCAGCCAGAACAGGGATACGCAGTATTTT,CASSQNRDTQYF
TRBJ2-4,TRBV18,15,NA,NA,TGTGCCAGCTCACAGGCGACAGGCTCCTACAATGAGCAGTACTTC,CASSQATGSYNEQYF
TRBJ1-2,TRBV12-3/TRBV12-4,14,few,NA,TGTGCCAGCAGTCGGGACTTAGGGAATTATGGCTACACCTTC,CASSRDLGNYGYTF
TRBJ2-1,TRBV6-5,14,many,TRBD1,TGTGCCAGCAGTTACAGGGGGCAGAACAATGAGCAGTTCTTC,CASSYRGQNNEQFF
TRBJ2-1,TRBV19,13,NA,NA,TGTGCCAGTAGGGGTCCGGGAGTCCATGAGCAGTTCTTC,CASRGPGVHEQFF
TRBJ1-2,TRBV27,13,NA,NA,TGTGCCAGCAGCCCTGACCAGGCCGATGGCTACACCTTC,CASSPDQADGYTF
TRBJ1-5,TRBV20-1,14,NA,TRBD1,TGCAGTGCTAGGGTGGGACAGGGTAATCAGCCCCAGCATTTT,CSARVGQGNQPQHF
TRBJ1-2,TRBV6-6,14,few,TRBD1,TGTGCCAGCAGTAAAACAGGGGGGGACTTAGGCTACACCTTC,CASSKTGGDLGYTF
TRBJ2-7,TRBV6-6,16,NA,NA,TGTGCCAGCAGTCCCTTACGCGGGGGCCTCTCCTACGAGCAGTACTTC,CASSPLRGGLSYEQYF
TRBJ1-1,TRBV6-2/TRBV6-3,15,few,NA,TGTGCCACCAGAGAGGACTGGCGAACGAACACTGAAGCTTTCTTT,CATREDWRTNTEAFF
TRBJ1-6,TRBV5-1,16,NA,NA,TGCGCCAGCAGCTTGGAGACAGGTCTCTATAATTCACCCCTCCACTTT,CASSLETGLYNSPLHF
TRBJ2-7,TRBV20-1,10,many,NA,TGCAGTGCAGGGGCATACGAGCAGTACTTC,CSAGAYEQYF
TRBJ1-1,TRBV10-3,13,NA,NA,TGTGCCACCAACTCTGGGGATAACACTGAAGCTTTCTTT,CATNSGDNTEAFF